Given below is one TCR beta chain in context. Its antigen is not identified. Deletions cut 4 bases from V and 1 base from J, with 8 bases between. The germline gives CDR1 SNHLY, CDR2 FYNNEI. This CDR3 spans 14 amino acids. Assay used: immunoSEQ multiplex PCR; TCRdb lists only in-frame clones, some missing. This sample carries about 84,000 clones, 82% of them seen once, and the ten largest clones take over 7.5%. This sample was included in a study of PD-L1 blockade in urothelial cancer. Whole-study findings and limits: When pretreatment blood TCR clonality was below the median, it predicted better survival.

The material sequenced was PBMCs, taken around atezolizumab (anti-PD-L1) treatment. The clonotype was recovered from a man in his 70s with urothelial cancer. The rearrangement uses TRBV2 and TRBJ2-1, with D perhaps TRBD1 (5 bases). The CDR3 nucleotides are TGTGCCAGCAGTGCGGCAGGGTCCTACAATGAGCAGTTCTTC. As protein: CASSAAGSYNEQFF.